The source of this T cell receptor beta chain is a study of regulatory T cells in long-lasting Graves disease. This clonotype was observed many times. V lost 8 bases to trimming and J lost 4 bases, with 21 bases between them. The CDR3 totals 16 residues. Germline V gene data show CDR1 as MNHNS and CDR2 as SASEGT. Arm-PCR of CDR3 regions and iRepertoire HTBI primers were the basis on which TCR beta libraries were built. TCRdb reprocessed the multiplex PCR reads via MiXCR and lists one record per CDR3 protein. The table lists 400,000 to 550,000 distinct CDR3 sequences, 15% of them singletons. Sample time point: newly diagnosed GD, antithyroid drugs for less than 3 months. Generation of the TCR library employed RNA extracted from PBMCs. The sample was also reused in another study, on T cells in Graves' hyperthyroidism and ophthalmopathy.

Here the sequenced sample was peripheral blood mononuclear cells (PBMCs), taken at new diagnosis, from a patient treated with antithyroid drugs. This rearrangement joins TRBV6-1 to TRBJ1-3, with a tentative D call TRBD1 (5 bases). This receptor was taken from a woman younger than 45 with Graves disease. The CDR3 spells CASGRAGLSQGNTIYF. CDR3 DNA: TGTGCCAGCGGAAGAGCAGGGCTTTCTCAAGGAAACACCATATATTTT.